A single T cell receptor beta chain is shown here with its context. Antigen specificity is unknown. Donors ranged from about 6 to 90 years old and were healthy Caucasians in Russia. This entry belongs to a study of blood T cells in healthy people across ages. Study-wide results and limits: Correlation between TCR beta diversity and naive T cell percentage was strong. Any conclusive comparison of naive versus antigen-experienced cells was prevented by using unsorted PBMCs. As age increased, TCR beta diversity per million T cells fell in a roughly linear fashion.

Sample-barcoded 5' priming and a J-beta primer mix drove a second PCR of about 6 to 12 cycles. TCRdb called the 5' RACE reads again in MiXCR, with one record for every CDR3 protein. This sample has hundreds of thousands of distinct CDR3 sequences, with around 21% found just once. With 4 bases removed from V and 1 base from J, the gap between germline ends came to 10 bases. The germline gives CDR1 SNHLY, CDR2 FYNNEI. The CDR3 is made up of 14 amino acids. V gene TRBV2 combines with J gene TRBJ1-1; D is perhaps TRBD1 (5 bases). The sample was blood. The clonotype originates from a man aged 65 to 85 in good health. The CDR3 coding sequence is TGTGCCAGCAGTGTTAGGGGTAAGAACACTGAAGCTTTCTTT. This translates into CASSVRGKNTEAFF.